This T cell receptor beta chain is drawn from a study of cytomegalovirus exposure and HLA in healthy donors. This CDR3 is 20 amino acids long. CDR1 MNHEY and CDR2 SMNVEV come from the germline V gene (reference sequence). J lost 5 bases, V lost 6 bases, and 22 bases had no gene match. The data were produced by immunoSEQ multiplex PCR, yet TCRdb's version contains in-frame clones alone and is incomplete. The data hold about 300,000 clones, with 88% observed a single time. Sequencing input: PBMCs. The chain couples TRBV27 to TRBJ2-1; 10 nucleotides align to TRBD2. The clonotype originates from a woman between 18 and 29 years old in good health and CMV-seronegative. The CDR3 coding sequence is TGTGCCAGCAGGACCGCGATACAGGCTTCCTGGACTAGCGGACACAATGAGCAGTTCTTC. Protein sequence: CASRTAIQASWTSGHNEQFF.